Listed below are T cell receptor beta chains from one sample, sequenced in a study of blood T cell repertoires in COVID-19. The repertoire was sequenced with immunoSEQ multiplex PCR; TCRdb's copy has only in-frame clones and lacks some. The table has tens of thousands of clones, 65% to 85% seen once. The specimen sequenced was peripheral blood. These receptors originate from a woman between 50 and 59 years old with active or convalescent COVID-19. Each CDR3 is given with its conserved first and last residue. Fields, in order: J gene, clone size, CDR3 length, D gene, V gene, CDR3 protein, CDR3 DNA. The D gene is left open where the match is weak. Clone size is stated in some rows and not others, as once, few, many or a class when expanded.

j_gene: TRBJ2-7; abundance: NA; len: 12; d_gene: NA; v_gene: TRBV7-8; CDR3aa: CASSLVAYEQYF; CDR3nt: TGTGCCAGCAGCTTAGTGGCTTACGAGCAGTACTTC
j_gene: TRBJ2-4; abundance: NA; len: 17; d_gene: TRBD2; v_gene: TRBV6-6; CDR3aa: CASSPGTSGVAKNIQYF; CDR3nt: TGTGCCAGCAGTCCCGGGACTAGCGGGGTAGCCAAAAACATTCAGTACTTC
j_gene: TRBJ1-2; abundance: NA; len: 15; d_gene: NA; v_gene: TRBV7-9; CDR3aa: CASSLVGGSGYGYTF; CDR3nt: TGTGCCAGCAGCTTAGTTGGGGGTAGCGGCTATGGCTACACCTTC
j_gene: TRBJ1-1; abundance: NA; len: 14; d_gene: NA; v_gene: TRBV19; CDR3aa: CASSKHRSLAEAFF; CDR3nt: TGTGCCAGTAGCAAACACCGGAGTTTAGCTGAAGCTTTCTTT
j_gene: TRBJ1-2; abundance: NA; len: 14; d_gene: TRBD1; v_gene: TRBV15; CDR3aa: CATSRGQGSGGYTF; CDR3nt: TGTGCCACCAGCAGAGGACAGGGTTCGGGGGGCTACACCTTC
j_gene: TRBJ1-1; abundance: NA; len: 15; d_gene: NA; v_gene: TRBV9; CDR3aa: CASSVGQVMNTEAFF; CDR3nt: TGTGCCAGCAGCGTAGGGCAGGTTATGAACACTGAAGCTTTCTTT
j_gene: TRBJ2-1; abundance: NA; len: 13; d_gene: NA; v_gene: TRBV6-5; CDR3aa: CASKRGSYNEQFF; CDR3nt: TGTGCCAGCAAGCGAGGTTCGTACAATGAGCAGTTCTTC
j_gene: TRBJ2-7; abundance: NA; len: 19; d_gene: TRBD1; v_gene: TRBV12-5; CDR3aa: CASGLVLGNTGVFSYEQYF; CDR3nt: TGTGCTAGTGGTTTGGTACTGGGGAATACAGGGGTTTTTTCCTACGAGCAGTACTTC
j_gene: TRBJ2-1; abundance: NA; len: 14; d_gene: NA; v_gene: TRBV18; CDR3aa: CASSPRQGWNEQFF; CDR3nt: TGTGCCAGCTCACCACGGCAGGGGTGGAATGAGCAGTTCTTC
j_gene: TRBJ2-7; abundance: NA; len: 15; d_gene: NA; v_gene: TRBV28; CDR3aa: CASSGTDLQGYEQYF; CDR3nt: TGTGCCAGCAGTGGAACGGACCTACAGGGCTACGAGCAGTACTTC
j_gene: TRBJ1-1; abundance: NA; len: 12; d_gene: NA; v_gene: TRBV29-1; CDR3aa: CSVWTTNTEAFF; CDR3nt: TGCAGCGTCTGGACAACGAACACTGAAGCTTTCTTT
j_gene: TRBJ2-5; abundance: once; len: 13; d_gene: NA; v_gene: TRBV10-3; CDR3aa: CATGPSDQETQYF; CDR3nt: TGTGCCACAGGCCCTAGCGACCAAGAGACCCAGTACTTC
j_gene: TRBJ2-7; abundance: NA; len: 17; d_gene: TRBD1; v_gene: TRBV4-1; CDR3aa: CASSPGWTGEGFYEQYF; CDR3nt: TGCGCCAGCAGCCCTGGGTGGACAGGGGAGGGTTTCTACGAGCAGTACTTC
j_gene: TRBJ2-5; abundance: NA; len: 14; d_gene: TRBD2; v_gene: TRBV9; CDR3aa: CASSPRTSPETQYF; CDR3nt: TGTGCCAGCAGCCCAAGGACTAGCCCGGAGACCCAGTACTTC
j_gene: TRBJ2-5; abundance: NA; len: 16; d_gene: TRBD1; v_gene: TRBV24-1; CDR3aa: CATSSSTGTALETQYF; CDR3nt: TGTGCCACCAGTTCATCGACAGGGACGGCTCTGGAGACCCAGTACTTC
j_gene: TRBJ2-3; abundance: NA; len: 15; d_gene: NA; v_gene: TRBV13; CDR3aa: CASSLDDRGYDTQYF; CDR3nt: TGTGCCAGCAGCTTAGACGATAGGGGATACGATACGCAGTATTTT
j_gene: TRBJ2-3; abundance: NA; len: 15; d_gene: TRBD1; v_gene: TRBV2; CDR3aa: CASSVDRGRTDTQYF; CDR3nt: TGTGCCAGCAGTGTGGACAGGGGGCGAACAGATACGCAGTATTTT
j_gene: TRBJ2-1; abundance: NA; len: 16; d_gene: TRBD2; v_gene: TRBV5-4; CDR3aa: CASSPGATSGWNEQFF; CDR3nt: TGTGCCAGCAGCCCGGGGGCGACTAGCGGCTGGAATGAGCAGTTCTTC
j_gene: TRBJ1-1; abundance: NA; len: 13; d_gene: NA; v_gene: TRBV7-9; CDR3aa: CATRRDGGTEAFF; CDR3nt: TGTGCCACCCGGCGGGACGGGGGGACTGAAGCTTTCTTT
j_gene: TRBJ2-7; abundance: NA; len: 13; d_gene: NA; v_gene: TRBV3-1/TRBV3-2; CDR3aa: CASTPTSSSRQYF; CDR3nt: TGTGCCAGCACCCCTACTAGCAGTTCTCGGCAGTACTTC
j_gene: TRBJ2-1; abundance: NA; len: 15; d_gene: TRBD2; v_gene: TRBV27; CDR3aa: CASSLTSGRFREQFF; CDR3nt: TGTGCCAGCAGTCTCACTAGCGGGAGGTTTAGAGAGCAGTTCTTC